The rows below give T cell receptor beta chains drawn from one sample of a study of cytomegalovirus exposure and HLA in healthy donors. The assay was immunoSEQ multiplex PCR, and TCRdb's table has in-frame clones only and misses some. Among about 110,000 clones listed, roughly 80% were seen once. Sequenced: PBMCs. The receptors here all came from a man aged 25-40 years in good health and CMV-seronegative. CDR3s include the opening cysteine and the closing phenylalanine or tryptophan. A D gene is named only where the DNA matches it firmly. Not all rows give a size; the values are once, few, many and, for expanded clones, a class.

v_gene: TRBV4-1; j_gene: TRBJ2-5; abundance: once; d_gene: TRBD1; CDR3nt: TGCGCCAGCAGCCAAGATGGGGGACAGGGTTACGGAGAGACCCAGTACTTC; CDR3aa: CASSQDGGQGYGETQYF
v_gene: TRBV5-6; j_gene: TRBJ2-7; abundance: NA; d_gene: NA; CDR3nt: TGTGCCAGCAGCTTGGGGCTAGCGCTCTACGAGCAGTACTTC; CDR3aa: CASSLGLALYEQYF
v_gene: TRBV27; j_gene: TRBJ1-6; abundance: NA; d_gene: NA; CDR3nt: TGTGCCAGCAGTTTATCGTGGGCAGGGGCACCCCTCCACTTT; CDR3aa: CASSLSWAGAPLHF
v_gene: TRBV7-8; j_gene: TRBJ1-1; abundance: NA; d_gene: TRBD1; CDR3nt: TGTGCCAGCAGCCCACAGGGGCGCACTGAAGCTTTCTTT; CDR3aa: CASSPQGRTEAFF
v_gene: TRBV9; j_gene: TRBJ1-1; abundance: NA; d_gene: NA; CDR3nt: TGTGCCAGCAGCCCCCTGCCCCAGTCTGAAGCTTTCTTT; CDR3aa: CASSPLPQSEAFF
v_gene: TRBV7-2; j_gene: TRBJ1-2; abundance: NA; d_gene: TRBD1; CDR3nt: TGTGCCAGCAGCACCGGACAGGGTGCCTATGGCTACACCTTC; CDR3aa: CASSTGQGAYGYTF
v_gene: TRBV6-6; j_gene: TRBJ2-1; abundance: NA; d_gene: TRBD2; CDR3nt: TGTGCCAGCAGTTACCCGGGACTAGCGGAACAGTTCTTC; CDR3aa: CASSYPGLAEQFF
v_gene: TRBV5-1; j_gene: TRBJ2-7; abundance: NA; d_gene: NA; CDR3nt: TGCGCCAGCAGCCTGCGCGACACCCGCTCCTACGAGCAGTACTTC; CDR3aa: CASSLRDTRSYEQYF
v_gene: TRBV5-1; j_gene: TRBJ2-1; abundance: NA; d_gene: TRBD2; CDR3nt: TGCGCCAGCAGACAAGGACTAGCGGGAGCCTACAATGAGCAGTTCTTC; CDR3aa: CASRQGLAGAYNEQFF
v_gene: TRBV11-2; j_gene: TRBJ2-7; abundance: NA; d_gene: NA; CDR3nt: TGTGCCAGCAGCAATGGACAGACCTACGAGCAGTACTTC; CDR3aa: CASSNGQTYEQYF
v_gene: TRBV10-1; j_gene: TRBJ2-5; abundance: once; d_gene: TRBD1; CDR3nt: TGCGCCAGCAGTGCGGCAGGGGGGACCCAGTACTTC; CDR3aa: CASSAAGGTQYF
v_gene: TRBV28; j_gene: TRBJ1-4; abundance: NA; d_gene: TRBD1; CDR3nt: TGTGCCAGCAGTTTATGGGGACAGGGTCAAGAAAAACTGTTTTTT; CDR3aa: CASSLWGQGQEKLFF
v_gene: TRBV13; j_gene: TRBJ2-1; abundance: NA; d_gene: NA; CDR3nt: TGTGCCAGCAGCTTAGGGCGGGTCAGGGGGGCTGAGCAGTTCTTC; CDR3aa: CASSLGRVRGAEQFF
v_gene: TRBV7-8; j_gene: TRBJ2-7; abundance: NA; d_gene: NA; CDR3nt: TGTGCCAGCAGCCCTGCGTCCGAGCAGTACTTC; CDR3aa: CASSPASEQYF
v_gene: TRBV10-3; j_gene: TRBJ1-1; abundance: NA; d_gene: TRBD1; CDR3nt: TGTGCCATCAGTGAGTCAGGAAGGGGGCCTGAAGCTTTCTTT; CDR3aa: CAISESGRGPEAFF
v_gene: TRBV14; j_gene: TRBJ2-2; abundance: NA; d_gene: TRBD1; CDR3nt: TGTGCCAGCAGCCTCGGACAGGGGACCACCGGGGAGCTGTTTTTT; CDR3aa: CASSLGQGTTGELFF
v_gene: TRBV19; j_gene: TRBJ2-5; abundance: NA; d_gene: TRBD1; CDR3nt: TGTGCCAGTAGTATCTGGGACAGCAAAGAGACCCAGTACTTC; CDR3aa: CASSIWDSKETQYF
v_gene: TRBV4-1; j_gene: TRBJ2-1; abundance: NA; d_gene: TRBD2; CDR3nt: TGCGCCAGCAGCCAAAACCCGTCGACTAGCCGGGTTCAGTATGAGCAGTTCTTC; CDR3aa: CASSQNPSTSRVQYEQFF
v_gene: TRBV30; j_gene: TRBJ2-1; abundance: once; d_gene: NA; CDR3nt: TGTGCCTGGAGGGACCTAGCGAGCTCCTACAATGAGCAGTTCTTC; CDR3aa: CAWRDLASSYNEQFF
v_gene: TRBV5-5; j_gene: TRBJ1-2; abundance: NA; d_gene: TRBD1; CDR3nt: TGTGCCAGCAGCTTAAGGGGGCCCGCCACCCCCCGAAACTATGGCTACACCTTC; CDR3aa: CASSLRGPATPRNYGYTF
v_gene: TRBV11-2; j_gene: TRBJ2-5; abundance: NA; d_gene: NA; CDR3nt: TGTGCCAGCAGCTATGGACTGAAGGAGACCCAGTACTTC; CDR3aa: CASSYGLKETQYF
v_gene: TRBV9; j_gene: TRBJ2-1; abundance: NA; d_gene: TRBD2; CDR3nt: TGTGCCAGCACTTGGGGCGGGGGGCTGTACAATGAGCAGTTCTTC; CDR3aa: CASTWGGGLYNEQFF
v_gene: TRBV10-2; j_gene: TRBJ2-7; abundance: NA; d_gene: TRBD1; CDR3nt: TGCGCCACTAACCCACAGGGGGCCCACGAGCAGTACTTC; CDR3aa: CATNPQGAHEQYF
v_gene: TRBV5-1; j_gene: TRBJ2-1; abundance: NA; d_gene: TRBD2; CDR3nt: TGCGCCAGCAGCTTGGGGCTAGCGGAGAATTACAATGAGCAGTTCTTC; CDR3aa: CASSLGLAENYNEQFF
v_gene: TRBV7-2; j_gene: TRBJ2-7; abundance: NA; d_gene: NA; CDR3nt: TGTGCCAGCAGCGCGGGAAGTTTGATAGCTTCCTACGAGCAGTACTTC; CDR3aa: CASSAGSLIASYEQYF
v_gene: TRBV12-5; j_gene: TRBJ1-2; abundance: NA; d_gene: TRBD1; CDR3nt: TGTGCTAGTGGTTCCACCCTGGGACAGGGGGCTGGCTATGGCTACACCTTC; CDR3aa: CASGSTLGQGAGYGYTF
v_gene: TRBV9; j_gene: TRBJ2-3; abundance: NA; d_gene: NA; CDR3nt: TGTGCCAGCAGCGTAGGGGGGGGCGGCACAGATACGCAGTATTTT; CDR3aa: CASSVGGGGTDTQYF
v_gene: TRBV7-9; j_gene: TRBJ2-7; abundance: once; d_gene: TRBD2; CDR3nt: TGTGCCAGCAGCTTAAGGGGCGGGGGCGGGGGGAACGAGCAGTACTTC; CDR3aa: CASSLRGGGGGNEQYF
v_gene: TRBV5-8; j_gene: TRBJ2-7; abundance: NA; d_gene: NA; CDR3nt: TGTGCCAGCAGCCCAGGTACGACCGCGCCATCATACGACGAGCAGTACTTC; CDR3aa: CASSPGTTAPSYDEQYF
v_gene: TRBV9; j_gene: TRBJ1-2; abundance: NA; d_gene: NA; CDR3nt: TGTGCCAGCAGCGTAACAGATAAACTCTATGGCTACACCTTC; CDR3aa: CASSVTDKLYGYTF
v_gene: TRBV5-1; j_gene: TRBJ1-6; abundance: NA; d_gene: NA; CDR3nt: TGCGCCAGCAGCTTGGTCCGGACAGAAAATTCACCCCTCCACTTT; CDR3aa: CASSLVRTENSPLHF
v_gene: TRBV18; j_gene: TRBJ1-1; abundance: NA; d_gene: TRBD1; CDR3nt: TGTGCCAGCTCAACAGGACAGGGGGCGAACACTGAAGCTTTCTTT; CDR3aa: CASSTGQGANTEAFF
v_gene: TRBV5-1; j_gene: TRBJ2-1; abundance: few; d_gene: NA; CDR3nt: TGCGCCAGCAGCTTGACGGCGGACAATGAGCAGTTCTTC; CDR3aa: CASSLTADNEQFF
v_gene: TRBV9; j_gene: TRBJ1-1; abundance: NA; d_gene: NA; CDR3nt: TGTGCCAGCAGCGTAGAGGTCAAGGGGCCTGAAGCTTTCTTT; CDR3aa: CASSVEVKGPEAFF
v_gene: TRBV9; j_gene: TRBJ2-1; abundance: NA; d_gene: NA; CDR3nt: TGTGCCAGCAGCGAAAGGACAGATTACAATGAGCAGTTCTTC; CDR3aa: CASSERTDYNEQFF
v_gene: TRBV6-1; j_gene: TRBJ2-5; abundance: few; d_gene: NA; CDR3nt: TGTGCCGCCCAAAAGGGGGGGCAAGAGACCCAGTACTTC; CDR3aa: CAAQKGGQETQYF
v_gene: TRBV6-5; j_gene: TRBJ1-2; abundance: NA; d_gene: NA; CDR3nt: TGTGCCAGCAGTTACCGGGGTGGAAGGTATGGCTACACCTTC; CDR3aa: CASSYRGGRYGYTF
v_gene: TRBV27; j_gene: TRBJ2-1; abundance: NA; d_gene: TRBD2; CDR3nt: TGTGCCAGCAGTTTGAGCGGGGGGGCCAATGAGCAGTTCTTC; CDR3aa: CASSLSGGANEQFF
v_gene: TRBV6-1; j_gene: TRBJ2-7; abundance: few; d_gene: TRBD1; CDR3nt: TGTGCCTCAAGTATGGGGACAGGGAACAACGAGCAGTACTTC; CDR3aa: CASSMGTGNNEQYF
v_gene: TRBV5-1; j_gene: TRBJ2-7; abundance: NA; d_gene: TRBD2; CDR3nt: TGCGCCAGCAGCAAGGGTGGACTAGCGGGAGAGAGGGAGCAGTACTTC; CDR3aa: CASSKGGLAGEREQYF
v_gene: TRBV28; j_gene: TRBJ1-1; abundance: NA; d_gene: NA; CDR3nt: TGTGCCAGCAGCCAATTTCCGGGACAAAGGAACACTGAAGCTTTCTTT; CDR3aa: CASSQFPGQRNTEAFF
v_gene: TRBV9; j_gene: TRBJ2-1; abundance: NA; d_gene: TRBD2; CDR3nt: TGTGCCAGCAGCGCGGCCGGGACTAGCGGCAATGAGCAGTTCTTC; CDR3aa: CASSAAGTSGNEQFF
v_gene: TRBV27; j_gene: TRBJ1-1; abundance: few; d_gene: NA; CDR3nt: TGTGCCAGCAGTTCCGGGGGGTGGACTGAAGCTTTCTTT; CDR3aa: CASSSGGWTEAFF
v_gene: TRBV15; j_gene: TRBJ1-4; abundance: NA; d_gene: NA; CDR3nt: TGTGCCACCAGCAGAGAAGGGGTCACGGAAAAACTGTTTTTT; CDR3aa: CATSREGVTEKLFF
v_gene: TRBV6-5; j_gene: TRBJ2-1; abundance: NA; d_gene: TRBD2; CDR3nt: TGTGCCAGCAGTGGGACTAGCGGGAGGGACGATGAGCAGTTCTTC; CDR3aa: CASSGTSGRDDEQFF
v_gene: TRBV4-1; j_gene: TRBJ2-3; abundance: NA; d_gene: TRBD2; CDR3nt: TGCGCCAGCAGCCAATCGGGCGGGGGGGATCAATCGGATACGCAGTATTTT; CDR3aa: CASSQSGGGDQSDTQYF
v_gene: TRBV7-9; j_gene: TRBJ2-7; abundance: NA; d_gene: TRBD1; CDR3nt: TGTGCCAGCAGCTTACCACTCACCGGGACAGATACTTCCTACGAGCAGTACTTC; CDR3aa: CASSLPLTGTDTSYEQYF
v_gene: TRBV5-5; j_gene: TRBJ2-7; abundance: NA; d_gene: TRBD2; CDR3nt: TGTGCCAGCAGCCCCCGGGCGGGAGCCTACGAGCAGTACTTC; CDR3aa: CASSPRAGAYEQYF
v_gene: TRBV6-5; j_gene: TRBJ2-7; abundance: NA; d_gene: TRBD1; CDR3nt: TGTGCCAGCAGCAGGACAGGGAGCTCCTACGAGCAGTACTTC; CDR3aa: CASSRTGSSYEQYF
v_gene: TRBV4-2; j_gene: TRBJ1-6; abundance: NA; d_gene: TRBD1; CDR3nt: TGTGCCAGCAGCCAAGATATCCAGGGACAGGGTTTGACACCCCTCCACTTT; CDR3aa: CASSQDIQGQGLTPLHF